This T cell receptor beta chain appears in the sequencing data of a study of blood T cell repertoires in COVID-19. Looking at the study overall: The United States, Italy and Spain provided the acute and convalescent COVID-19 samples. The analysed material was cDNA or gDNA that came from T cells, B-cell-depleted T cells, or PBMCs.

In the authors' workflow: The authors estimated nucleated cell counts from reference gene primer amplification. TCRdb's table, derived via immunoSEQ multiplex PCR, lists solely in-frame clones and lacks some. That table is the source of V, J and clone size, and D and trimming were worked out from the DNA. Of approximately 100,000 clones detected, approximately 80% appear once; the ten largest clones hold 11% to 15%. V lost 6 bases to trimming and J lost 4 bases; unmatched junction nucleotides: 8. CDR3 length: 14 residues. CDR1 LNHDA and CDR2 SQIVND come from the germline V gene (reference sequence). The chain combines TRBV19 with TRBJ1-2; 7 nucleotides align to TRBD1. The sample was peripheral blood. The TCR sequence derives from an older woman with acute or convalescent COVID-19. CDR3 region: CASSRDRVSYGYTF. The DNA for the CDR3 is TGTGCCAGTAGCCGGGACAGAGTATCCTATGGCTACACCTTC.